These T cell receptor beta chains were read from a single sample in a study of cytomegalovirus exposure and HLA in healthy donors. The table came from immunoSEQ multiplex PCR; TCRdb's copy has only in-frame clones and leaves some out. The sample has about 140,000 clones; approximately 62% are singletons. Sample: PBMCs. The receptors derive from a human donor in good health. The CDR3 runs from the conserved cysteine through the conserved F or W. D genes are given only for firm matches. Clone size appears in some rows only: once, few, many, or a class for an expanded clone.

v_gene	d_gene	abundance	j_gene	CDR3nt	CDR3aa
TRBV18	.	.	TRBJ2-2	TGTGCCAGCTCACCCTGGACTCATGACGCGTCCGGGGAGCTGTTTTTT	CASSPWTHDASGELFF
TRBV28	.	few	TRBJ2-3	TGTGCCAGCAGTTTACCGGGAGTCACAGATACGCAGTATTTT	CASSLPGVTDTQYF
TRBV5-1	TRBD2	.	TRBJ2-3	TGCGCCAGCAGCTTGGTGGGTAGCGGGAGGACACCACTGGATACGCAGTATTTT	CASSLVGSGRTPLDTQYF
TRBV28	TRBD2	.	TRBJ2-3	TGTGCCAGCAGTTTAGGGACTAGCGGCACAGATACGCAGTATTTT	CASSLGTSGTDTQYF
TRBV28	TRBD2	once	TRBJ2-7	TGTGCCAGCAGTTTAGGACTAGCGCCAACCTACGAGCAGTACTTC	CASSLGLAPTYEQYF
TRBV28	TRBD1	few	TRBJ1-1	TGTGCCAGCAGTTTCGCCGGGACAGTCGACCCGAACACTGAAGCTTTCTTT	CASSFAGTVDPNTEAFF
TRBV11-3	.	few	TRBJ2-2	TGTGCCAGCAGCCAGGGGTACACCGGGGAGCTGTTTTTT	CASSQGYTGELFF
TRBV2	.	.	TRBJ2-1	TGTGCCAGCAGCCTCACTAGCCCCGAGCAGTTCTTC	CASSLTSPEQFF
TRBV27	TRBD2	.	TRBJ2-7	TGTGCCAGCAGTCTATCGGGGGGTGAGTACGAGCAGTACTTC	CASSLSGGEYEQYF
TRBV7-6	.	few	TRBJ1-2	TGTGCCAGCAGCCCGACTACCAGAAACTATGGCTACACCTTC	CASSPTTRNYGYTF
TRBV5-1	.	.	TRBJ1-1	TGCGCCAGCAGCAACCCTAACAGAAGCCATCAGAACACTGAAGCTTTCTTT	CASSNPNRSHQNTEAFF
TRBV6-5	.	.	TRBJ2-7	TGTGCCAGCAGGACAGGTTCCTACGAGCAGTACTTC	CASRTGSYEQYF
TRBV27	TRBD1	.	TRBJ2-3	TGTGCCAGCAGTCTCAACAGGGGGGATACGCAGTATTTT	CASSLNRGDTQYF
TRBV7-2	.	.	TRBJ1-1	TGTGCCAGCAGCCCATTGGGGGGGAGCACTGAAGCTTTCTTT	CASSPLGGSTEAFF
TRBV18	.	.	TRBJ2-2	TGTGCCAGCTCACCACCGGGTAGAGGCCAGAACACCGGGGAGCTGTTTTTT	CASSPPGRGQNTGELFF
TRBV7-2	.	few	TRBJ2-7	TGTGCCAGCAGCTTAGCGAGGCTAGATTTCGACGAGCAGTACTTC	CASSLARLDFDEQYF
TRBV7-7	TRBD1	once	TRBJ2-1	TGTGCCAGCAGCTCGGGACAGAGGTCCTACAATGAGCAGTTCTTC	CASSSGQRSYNEQFF
TRBV29-1	.	.	TRBJ2-6	TGCAGCGCGACTCAGGGGTCTGGGGCCAACGTCCTGACTTTC	CSATQGSGANVLTF
TRBV14	.	.	TRBJ1-1	TGTGCCAGCAGAAACCAGCGAGGCACTGAAGCTTTCTTT	CASRNQRGTEAFF
TRBV10-2	.	.	TRBJ2-7	TGCGCCAGCAGGAGCGGCTTGGGCACCACCTACGAGCAGTACTTC	CASRSGLGTTYEQYF
TRBV28	.	.	TRBJ1-1	TGTGCCAGTAGTTTGATACAGGGCAACACTGAAGCTTTCTTT	CASSLIQGNTEAFF
TRBV7-9	TRBD1	few	TRBJ2-7	TGTGCCAGCGAAATGACAGGGGATATCTACGAGCAGTACTTC	CASEMTGDIYEQYF
TRBV9	TRBD2	.	TRBJ2-3	TGTGCCAGCTGGAGCGGGAGTTCGACAGATACGCAGTATTTT	CASWSGSSTDTQYF
TRBV4-1	.	.	TRBJ1-5	TGCGCCAGCAGCCAAGATGGGGCAGGGCGTCAGCCCCAGCATTTT	CASSQDGAGRQPQHF
TRBV19	TRBD2	.	TRBJ2-3	TGTGCCAGTAGACCAAGACTAGCGGGAAGCACAGATACGCAGTATTTT	CASRPRLAGSTDTQYF
TRBV5-1	.	few	TRBJ1-4	TGCGCCAGCAGGGTCTGGGGGCATGAAAAACTGTTTTTT	CASRVWGHEKLFF
TRBV15	.	.	TRBJ1-1	TGTGCCACCAGCAGAGATCTCGGGAGCACTGAAGCTTTCTTT	CATSRDLGSTEAFF
TRBV19	TRBD1	few	TRBJ2-7	TGTGCCAGTAGCATGGGGACAGTATCCTACGAGCAGTACTTC	CASSMGTVSYEQYF
TRBV11-3	TRBD2	.	TRBJ2-1	TGTGCCAGCAGCTTAAGGGGGACTAGCGACTACAATGAGCAGTTCTTC	CASSLRGTSDYNEQFF
TRBV5-1	TRBD2	.	TRBJ2-7	TGCGCCAGCAGCTTGCCTAGCGGGATCGGGGGGAACGAGCAGTACTTC	CASSLPSGIGGNEQYF
TRBV5-1	TRBD2	.	TRBJ2-3	TGCGCCAGCAGCCTGCATAGACTAGCGGGAGACACAGATACGCAGTATTTT	CASSLHRLAGDTDTQYF
TRBV7-9	.	.	TRBJ1-5	TGTGCCAGCAGCTTTGACACCATCAATCAGCCCCAGCATTTT	CASSFDTINQPQHF
TRBV6-5	TRBD2	.	TRBJ2-1	TGTGCCAGCAGTAGGGGGACTAGGAGCACCAATGAGCAGTTCTTC	CASSRGTRSTNEQFF
TRBV9	TRBD1	few	TRBJ1-5	TGTGCCAGCAGCGCACAGGGGTTTAATCAGCCCCAGCATTTT	CASSAQGFNQPQHF
TRBV18	TRBD2	.	TRBJ2-5	TGTGCCAGCTCACCATCACTAGCGGGGCAAGAGACCCAGTACTTC	CASSPSLAGQETQYF
TRBV10-3	.	.	TRBJ1-3	TGTGCCAGCTGGGGAGGGGACTACTCTGGAAACACCATATATTTT	CASWGGDYSGNTIYF
TRBV10-3	TRBD2	.	TRBJ2-1	TGTGCCATCAGTTTCGCTAGCGGGAGGGTCGACAATGAGCAGTTCTTC	CAISFASGRVDNEQFF
TRBV6-5	TRBD1	.	TRBJ1-1	TGTGCCAGCAGAAGGGACAGGGCGAACACTGAAGCTTTCTTT	CASRRDRANTEAFF
TRBV5-6	TRBD1	.	TRBJ2-2	TGTGCCAGCAGCACGGGACAGGGAGGAGTAGAAACCGGGGAGCTGTTTTTT	CASSTGQGGVETGELFF
TRBV19	TRBD2	.	TRBJ2-7	TGTGCCAGTAGTATCGGACTAGCGGGACCCTACGAGCAGTACTTC	CASSIGLAGPYEQYF
TRBV29-1	TRBD2	.	TRBJ2-2	TGCAGCGGTGGGGGGGTCGGGGAGCTGTTTTTT	CSGGGVGELFF
TRBV5-1	TRBD2	.	TRBJ2-1	TGCGCCAGCAGCGATAGCGGGAGGAGCTCCTACAATGAGCAGTTCTTC	CASSDSGRSSYNEQFF
TRBV5-1	TRBD1	.	TRBJ2-2	TGCGCCAGCAGTTGGCAGGGGGCGCAAGAAAGCGGGGAGCTGTTTTTT	CASSWQGAQESGELFF
TRBV11-2	TRBD1	.	TRBJ2-7	TGTGCCAGCAGCTATTCCGGGACAGGGGTTTACGAGCAGTACTTC	CASSYSGTGVYEQYF
TRBV19	TRBD1	.	TRBJ1-5	TGTGCCAGTATCCCGACAGGGAATAGCAATCAGCCCCAGCATTTT	CASIPTGNSNQPQHF
TRBV28	TRBD2	.	TRBJ2-7	TGTGCCAGCAGTTCGACAGGAATTAGCGGGAGGGCCGGAGACGAGCAGTACTTC	CASSSTGISGRAGDEQYF
TRBV6-4	.	.	TRBJ2-3	TGTGCCAGCCCAGGTCTAGCCACGGGGAGCACAGATACGCAGTATTTT	CASPGLATGSTDTQYF
TRBV6-5	.	.	TRBJ1-5	TGTGCCAGCAGTTACGGGCAGAGACAGCCCCAGCATTTT	CASSYGQRQPQHF
TRBV7-8	TRBD2	.	TRBJ2-2	TGTGCCAGCAGCTTGGCTAGCGGGAGTATCGAGACCGGGGAGCTGTTTTTT	CASSLASGSIETGELFF
TRBV7-9	TRBD2	.	TRBJ2-5	TGTGCCAGCAGCTTAGAGACTAGCGGGACGGAGACCCAGTACTTC	CASSLETSGTETQYF
TRBV4-1	TRBD2	.	TRBJ2-7	TGCGCCAGCAGCGCGACTAGCGGGTACGAGCAGTACTTC	CASSATSGYEQYF
TRBV14	TRBD2	.	TRBJ2-7	TGTGCCAGCAGCCTGGGGAGGGCCCCGGGCTCTCTCGAGCAGTACTTC	CASSLGRAPGSLEQYF
TRBV7-9	TRBD2	.	TRBJ2-1	TGTGCCAGCAGCCCCTTTAGCGGGAGGAGCGACAATGAGCAGTTCTTC	CASSPFSGRSDNEQFF
TRBV9	.	few	TRBJ2-7	TGTGCCAGCAGCGTAGGTGTCATAAAGCCCTACGAGCAGTACTTC	CASSVGVIKPYEQYF
TRBV7-2	TRBD1	few	TRBJ1-2	TGTGCCAGCAGCGAAATGACAGGGGGAAATAGAGGCTACACCTTC	CASSEMTGGNRGYTF